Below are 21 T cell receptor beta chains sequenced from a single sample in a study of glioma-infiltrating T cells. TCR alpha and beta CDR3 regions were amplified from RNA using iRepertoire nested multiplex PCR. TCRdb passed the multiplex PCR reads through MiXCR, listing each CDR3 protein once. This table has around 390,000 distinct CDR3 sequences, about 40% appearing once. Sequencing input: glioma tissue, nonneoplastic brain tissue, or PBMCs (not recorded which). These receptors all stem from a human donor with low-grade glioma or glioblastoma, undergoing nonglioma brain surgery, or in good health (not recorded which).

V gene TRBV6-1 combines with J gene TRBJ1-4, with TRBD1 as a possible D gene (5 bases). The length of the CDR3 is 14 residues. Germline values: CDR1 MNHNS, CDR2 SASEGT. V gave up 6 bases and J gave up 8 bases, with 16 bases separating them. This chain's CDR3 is CASSRGDAREKLFF. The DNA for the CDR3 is TGTGCCAGCAGCCGCGGGGACGCTAGAGAAAAACTGTTTTTT.

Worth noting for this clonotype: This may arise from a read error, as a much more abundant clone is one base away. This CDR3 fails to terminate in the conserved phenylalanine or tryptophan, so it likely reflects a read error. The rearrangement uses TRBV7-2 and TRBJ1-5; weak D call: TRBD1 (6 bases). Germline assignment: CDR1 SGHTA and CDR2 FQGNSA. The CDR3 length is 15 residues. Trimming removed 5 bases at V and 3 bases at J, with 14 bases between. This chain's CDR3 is CASSVQGFNNQPQHL. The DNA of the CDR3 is TGTGCCAGCAGCGTACAGGGCTTTAACAATCAGCCCCAGCATTTA.

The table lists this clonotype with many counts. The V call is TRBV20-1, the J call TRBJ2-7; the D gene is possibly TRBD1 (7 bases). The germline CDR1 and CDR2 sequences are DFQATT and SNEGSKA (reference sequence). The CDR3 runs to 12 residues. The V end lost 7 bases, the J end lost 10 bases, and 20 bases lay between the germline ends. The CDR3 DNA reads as TGCAGTGTTGGGCAGGGGGGAGATCGCCAGTACTTC. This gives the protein CSVGQGGDRQYF.

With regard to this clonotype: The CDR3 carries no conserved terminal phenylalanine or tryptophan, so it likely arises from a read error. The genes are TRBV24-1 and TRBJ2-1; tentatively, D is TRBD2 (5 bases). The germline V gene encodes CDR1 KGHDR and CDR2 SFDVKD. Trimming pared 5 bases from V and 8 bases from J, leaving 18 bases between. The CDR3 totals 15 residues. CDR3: CATSAPSEVRDEQFS. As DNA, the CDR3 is TGTGCCACCAGTGCCCCCAGTGAGGTGCGGGATGAGCAGTTCTCC.

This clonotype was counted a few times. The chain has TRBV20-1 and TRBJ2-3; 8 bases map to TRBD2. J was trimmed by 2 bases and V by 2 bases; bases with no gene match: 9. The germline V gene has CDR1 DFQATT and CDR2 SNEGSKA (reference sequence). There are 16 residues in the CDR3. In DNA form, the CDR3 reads TGCAGTGCTAGAACCGGGAGGGGATCCCCCACAGATACGCAGTATTTT. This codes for CSARTGRGSPTDTQYF.

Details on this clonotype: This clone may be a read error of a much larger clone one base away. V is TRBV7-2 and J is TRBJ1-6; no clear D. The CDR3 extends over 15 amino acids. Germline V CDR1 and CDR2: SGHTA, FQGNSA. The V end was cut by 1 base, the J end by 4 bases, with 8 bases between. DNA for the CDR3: TGTGCCAGCAGCTTAGGCGAGTCTTATAATTCACCCCTCCACTTT. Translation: CASSLGESYNSPLHF.

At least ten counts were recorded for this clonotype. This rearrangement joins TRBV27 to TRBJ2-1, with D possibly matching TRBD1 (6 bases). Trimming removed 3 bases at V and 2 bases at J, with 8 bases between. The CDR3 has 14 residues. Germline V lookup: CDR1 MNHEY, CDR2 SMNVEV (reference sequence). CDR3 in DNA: TGTGCCAGCAGTTTTGCAGGGGCCTACAATGAGCAGTTCTTC. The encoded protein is CASSFAGAYNEQFF.

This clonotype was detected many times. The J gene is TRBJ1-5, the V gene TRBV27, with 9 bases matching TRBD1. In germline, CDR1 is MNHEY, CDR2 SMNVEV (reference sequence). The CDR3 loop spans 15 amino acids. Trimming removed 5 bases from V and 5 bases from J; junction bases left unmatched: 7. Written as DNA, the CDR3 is TGTGCCAGCAGTAGACAGGGGGTCTTCCATCAGCCCCAGCATTTT. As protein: CASSRQGVFHQPQHF.

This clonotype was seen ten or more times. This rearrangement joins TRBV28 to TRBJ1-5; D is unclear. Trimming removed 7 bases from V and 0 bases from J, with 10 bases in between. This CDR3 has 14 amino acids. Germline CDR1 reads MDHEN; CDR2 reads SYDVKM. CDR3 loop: CASTPTNSNQPQHF. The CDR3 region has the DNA TGTGCCAGCACCCCGACAAATAGCAATCAGCCCCAGCATTTT.

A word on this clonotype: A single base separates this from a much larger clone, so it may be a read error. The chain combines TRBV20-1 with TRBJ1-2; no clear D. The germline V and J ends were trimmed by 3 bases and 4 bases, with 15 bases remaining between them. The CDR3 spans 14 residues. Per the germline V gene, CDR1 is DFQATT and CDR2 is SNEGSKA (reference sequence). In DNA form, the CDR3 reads TGCAGTGCTAGTGCCCCAGCCCCAGGCTATGGCTACACCTTC. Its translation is CSASAPAPGYGYTF.

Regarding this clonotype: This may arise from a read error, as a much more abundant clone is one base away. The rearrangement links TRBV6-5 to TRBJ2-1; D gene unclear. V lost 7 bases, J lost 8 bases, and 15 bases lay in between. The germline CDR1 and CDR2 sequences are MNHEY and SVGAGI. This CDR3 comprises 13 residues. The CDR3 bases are TGTGCCAGCACCTCCTCGTTGGGCGATGAGCAGTTCTTC. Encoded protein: CASTSSLGDEQFF.

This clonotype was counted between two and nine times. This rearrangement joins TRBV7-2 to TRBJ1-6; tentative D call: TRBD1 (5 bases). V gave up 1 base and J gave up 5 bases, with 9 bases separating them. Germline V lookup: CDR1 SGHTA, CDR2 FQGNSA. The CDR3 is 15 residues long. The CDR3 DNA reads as TGTGCCAGCAGCTTAGAGACAGAAAATAATTCACCCCTCCACTTT. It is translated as CASSLETENNSPLHF.

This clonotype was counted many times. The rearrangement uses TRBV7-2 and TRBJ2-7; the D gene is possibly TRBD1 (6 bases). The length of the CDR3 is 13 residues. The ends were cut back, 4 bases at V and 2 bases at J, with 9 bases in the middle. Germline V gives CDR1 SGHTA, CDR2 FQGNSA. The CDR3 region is CASSWGQAYEQYF. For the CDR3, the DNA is TGTGCCAGCAGCTGGGGGCAAGCCTACGAGCAGTACTTC.

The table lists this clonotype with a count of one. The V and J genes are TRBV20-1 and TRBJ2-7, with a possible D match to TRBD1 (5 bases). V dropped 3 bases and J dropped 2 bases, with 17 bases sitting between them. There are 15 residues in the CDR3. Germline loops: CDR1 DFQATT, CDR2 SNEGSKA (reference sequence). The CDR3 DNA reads TGCAGTGCTAGTCGCACACAGGTGGCCACCTACGAGCAGTACTTC. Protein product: CSASRTQVATYEQYF.

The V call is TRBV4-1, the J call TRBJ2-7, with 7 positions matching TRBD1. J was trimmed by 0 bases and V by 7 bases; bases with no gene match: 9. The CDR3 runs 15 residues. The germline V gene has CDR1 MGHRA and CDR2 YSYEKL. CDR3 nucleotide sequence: TGCGCCAGCAACGGGGCTCCAGGGGGCTCCTACGAGCAGTACTTC. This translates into CASNGAPGGSYEQYF.

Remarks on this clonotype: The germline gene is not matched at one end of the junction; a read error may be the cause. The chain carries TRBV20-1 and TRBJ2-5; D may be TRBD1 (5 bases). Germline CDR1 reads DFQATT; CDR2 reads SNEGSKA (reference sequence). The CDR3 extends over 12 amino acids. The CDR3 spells CSATRVQETRYF. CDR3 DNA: TGCAGTGCTACCAGGGTCCAAGAGACCCGGTACTTC.

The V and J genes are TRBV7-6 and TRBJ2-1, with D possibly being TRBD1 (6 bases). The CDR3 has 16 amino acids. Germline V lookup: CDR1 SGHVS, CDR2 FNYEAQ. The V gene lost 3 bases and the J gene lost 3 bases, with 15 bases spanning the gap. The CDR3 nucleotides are TGTGCCAGCAGCTTGTTCAGGGGTCGGTTCTACAATGAGCAGTTCTTC. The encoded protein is CASSLFRGRFYNEQFF.

CDR3 protein: CASSAGTVHEAFF. The CDR3 DNA follows: TGTGCCAGCAGTGCAGGGACAGTACATGAAGCTTTCTTT. This chain connects TRBV12-3 or TRBV12-4 to TRBJ1-1, with 7 bases lining up with TRBD1. The CDR3 is made up of 13 amino acids. Losses at the gene ends were 5 bases for V and 7 bases for J; bases not matched to a gene: 7.

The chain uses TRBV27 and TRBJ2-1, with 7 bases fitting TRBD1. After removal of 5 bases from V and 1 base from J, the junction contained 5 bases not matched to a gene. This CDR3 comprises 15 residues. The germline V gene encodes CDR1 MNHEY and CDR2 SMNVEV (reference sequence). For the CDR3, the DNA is TGTGCCAGCAGTCCGAGGGGGCTATCCTACAATGAGCAGTTCTTC. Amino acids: CASSPRGLSYNEQFF.

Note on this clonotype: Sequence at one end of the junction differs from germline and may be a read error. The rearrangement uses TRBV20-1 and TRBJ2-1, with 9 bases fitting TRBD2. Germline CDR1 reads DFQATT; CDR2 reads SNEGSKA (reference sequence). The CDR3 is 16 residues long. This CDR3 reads CSARGGRESSYNDQFF. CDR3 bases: TGCAGTGCCAGGGGCGGGAGGGAAAGCTCCTACAATGATCAGTTCTTC.

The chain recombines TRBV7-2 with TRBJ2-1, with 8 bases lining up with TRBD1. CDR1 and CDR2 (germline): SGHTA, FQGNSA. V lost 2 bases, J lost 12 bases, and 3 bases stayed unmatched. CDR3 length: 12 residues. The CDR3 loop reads CASSLSGTGQFF. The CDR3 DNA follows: TGTGCCAGCAGCTTATCTGGGACAGGGCAGTTCTTC.